Each of the 30 T cell receptor beta chains below was sequenced from the same sample in a study of T cell responses to AZD1222 COVID-19 vaccine. TCRdb keeps only in-frame clones here, not all; method: immunoSEQ multiplex PCR. The sample yields about 130,000 clones, around 90% seen once. This material consisted of peripheral blood, taken on day 0 of AZD1222 vaccination. These TCRs come from an adult in good health.

This rearrangement joins TRBV5-1 to TRBJ1-4, with 9 bases lining up with TRBD1. Germline V gene data show CDR1 as SGHRS and CDR2 as YFSETQ. This CDR3 is 17 amino acids long. V dropped 4 bases and J dropped 7; count of bases not matched to a gene: 14. The CDR3 loop reads CASSAGTGRGLREKLFF. Written as DNA, the CDR3 is TGCGCCAGCAGCGCCGGGACAGGGAGGGGCCTTCGTGAAAAACTGTTTTTT.

For the CDR3, the DNA is TGCAGCGTTGATCTGGGAAGCTCCTACGAGCAGTACTTC. Translated: CSVDLGSSYEQYF. This chain joins TRBV29-1 and TRBJ2-7; D uncertain. CDR3 length: 13 residues. Germline V gene sequence: CDR1 SQVTM, CDR2 ANQGSEA. V lost 3 bases and J lost 0, with 9 bases in between.

This clone has a handful of counts. The chain is built from TRBV30 and TRBJ1-6; D is undetermined. Per germline, CDR1 GTSNPN and CDR2 SVGIG (reference sequence). This CDR3 comprises 12 residues. V was trimmed by 4 bases and J by 5 bases, leaving 6 bases between them. DNA for the CDR3: TGTGCCTGGACGAGAGATAATTCACCCCTCCACTTT. This codes for CAWTRDNSPLHF.

J is TRBJ2-1 and V is TRBV6-5; the D gene is possibly TRBD1 (6 bases). The CDR3 is 15 residues long. In germline, CDR1 is MNHEY, CDR2 SVGAGI. Trimming pared 4 bases from V and 4 bases from J, leaving 14 bases between. The DNA for the CDR3 is TGTGCCAGCAGTTTCTTAGGGACAAATTACAATGAGCAGTTCTTC. Amino acid sequence: CASSFLGTNYNEQFF.

The genes are TRBV19 and TRBJ1-2; maybe TRBD1 (5 bases). This CDR3 spans 15 amino acids. CDR1 and CDR2 (germline): LNHDA, SQIVND (reference sequence). V was shortened by 7 bases and J by 2 bases, with 17 bases between the two germline ends. CDR3 nucleotides: TGTGCCAGTACTAAAATCGGGGGGGAGAACTATGGCTACACCTTC. Translated, it gives CASTKIGGENYGYTF.

The chain recombines TRBV6-5 with TRBJ1-2; 11 nucleotides align to TRBD1. The V gene's germline CDR1 is MNHEY and CDR2 SVGAGI. CDR3 size: 14 residues. Losses at the gene ends were 5 bases for V and 2 bases for J; bases not matched to a gene: 1. Here the CDR3 reads CASSRDRGNYGYTF. For the CDR3, the DNA is TGTGCCAGCAGTAGGGACAGGGGGAACTATGGCTACACCTTC.

The table lists this clone with a count of one. The rearrangement uses TRBV6-5 and TRBJ2-1; no clear D. The germline CDR1 and CDR2 sequences are MNHEY and SVGAGI. V was trimmed by 0 bases and J by 2 bases, leaving 8 bases between them. The CDR3 is made up of 15 amino acids. CDR3 coding DNA: TGTGCCAGCAGTTACTCGAGGAGTGCCTACAATGAGCAGTTCTTC. Translation: CASSYSRSAYNEQFF.

For the CDR3, the DNA is TGCGCCAGCAGCTTGCGAGGGTATGGCTACGAGCAGTACTTC. Translated: CASSLRGYGYEQYF. The chain recombines TRBV5-1 with TRBJ2-7; D is possibly TRBD2 (5 bases). The CDR3 sequence is 14 residues long. Between the trimmed V and J ends, which lost 1 base and 3 bases, there was a span of 11 bases. The germline V gene encodes CDR1 SGHRS and CDR2 YFSETQ. The entire variable domain, with the rest obtained from reference TRBV5-1 and TRBJ2-7, is as follows: KAGVTQTPRYLIKTRGQQVTLSCSPISGHRSVSWYQQTPGQGLQFLFEYFSETQRNKGNFPGRFSGRQFSNSRSEMNVSTLELGDSALYLCASSLRGYGYEQYFGPGTRLTVT.

The chain carries TRBV12-3 or TRBV12-4 and TRBJ2-7; D remains ambiguous. V was cut by 1 base and J by 2 bases, with 6 bases left in between. CDR3 length equals 13 residues. The CDR3 DNA follows: TGTGCCAGCAGTTTAGTGGTCCCCTACGAGCAGTACTTC. Translation gives CASSLVVPYEQYF.

CDR3: CATGQILGETQYF. The CDR3 bases are TGTGCCACCGGACAGATCCTCGGGGAGACCCAGTACTTC. The V gene is TRBV6-5, the J gene TRBJ2-5; D is possibly TRBD1 (6 bases). The CDR3 loop spans 13 amino acids. Germline-derived CDR1 and CDR2 are MNHEY and SVGAGI. Trimming pared 10 bases from V and 5 bases from J, leaving 17 bases between.

This sequence joins TRBV7-2 and TRBJ1-5, with D possibly being TRBD1 (5 bases). The V end was cut by 4 bases, the J end by 4 bases, with 11 bases between. CDR1 and CDR2 from the germline V gene are SGHTA and FQGNSA. CDR3 length: 14 amino acids. As DNA, the CDR3 is TGTGCCAGCAGCTCCCGGGACGGAAATCAGCCCCAGCATTTT. This sequence encodes CASSSRDGNQPQHF. The full variable domain, rest sourced from reference TRBV7-2 and TRBJ1-5, is GAGVSQSPSNKVTEKGKDVELRCDPISGHTALYWYRQSLGQGLEFLIYFQGNSAPDKSGLPSDRFSAERTGGSVSTLTIQRTQQEDSAVYLCASSSRDGNQPQHFGDGTRLSIL.

This clone appeared a few times. The chain links TRBV5-1 to TRBJ2-5; the match to TRBD2 covers 7 bases. The CDR3 has 15 amino acids. The germline CDR1 and CDR2 sequences are SGHRS and YFSETQ. The J segment lost 4 bases and the V segment lost 1 base, leaving 7 bases of the junction unmatched. CDR3 amino acids: CASSLLASGAETQYF. CDR3 nucleotide sequence: TGCGCCAGCAGCTTGTTAGCTAGCGGCGCAGAGACCCAGTACTTC.

The chain links TRBV19 to TRBJ1-2; 7 bases are shared with TRBD1. Germline assignment: CDR1 LNHDA and CDR2 SQIVND (reference sequence). CDR3 length: 14 amino acids. Trimming removed 4 bases from V and 5 bases from J; junction bases left unmatched: 7. The chain's CDR3 is CASSTTGVRYGYTF. The CDR3 nucleotides read TGTGCCAGTAGTACTACAGGGGTGAGGTATGGCTACACCTTC.

On this clone: A read error may produce the germline difference seen at one junction end. The DNA for the CDR3 is TGTGCCATCAGTGGCGGGACAGGGAACGCTGAAGCTTTCTTT. Amino acid sequence: CAISGGTGNAEAFF. The chain joins TRBV10-3 to TRBJ1-1; 9 bases fit TRBD1. This CDR3 comprises 14 residues. Germline V CDR1 and CDR2: ENHRY, SYGVKD.

The chain carries TRBV6-2 or TRBV6-3 and TRBJ1-1; 7 nucleotides agree with TRBD1. The ends lost 6 bases at V and 0 bases at J; junction bases unmatched: 10. The V gene's germline CDR1 is MNHEY and CDR2 SVGEGT. This CDR3 is built from 16 residues. The CDR3 spells CASSRPGTVMNTEAFF. CDR3 sequence (DNA): TGTGCCAGCAGCCGTCCCGGGACAGTTATGAACACTGAAGCTTTCTTT.

The J gene is TRBJ2-3, the V gene TRBV4-2; 7 bases are a match to TRBD1. Germline-derived CDR1 and CDR2 are LGHNA and YNFKEQ. Trimming took 0 bases from V and 6 from J; bases not matched to a gene: 9. The CDR3 runs to 16 residues. CDR3 residues: CASSQDWAQGVDTQYF. CDR3 DNA: TGTGCCAGCAGCCAAGATTGGGCGCAGGGGGTCGATACGCAGTATTTT.

The chain is built from TRBV10-2 and TRBJ1-3, with TRBD1 as a possible D gene (6 bases). This CDR3 contains 17 residues. Germline assignment: CDR1 WSHSY and CDR2 SAAADI. CDR3: CSDLPIYRELAGNTIYF. CDR3 in DNA: TGCTCCGACCTACCAATCTACAGGGAATTGGCTGGAAACACCATATATTTT.

The chain's CDR3 is CASSPRDNSPYEQYF. In nucleotides, the CDR3 is TGTGCCAGCAGCCCCCGGGACAACAGTCCCTACGAGCAGTACTTC. V and J are TRBV7-9 and TRBJ2-7; D might be TRBD1 (6 bases). Trimming removed 5 bases at V and 2 bases at J, with 16 bases between. Germline CDR1 and CDR2: SEHNR and FQNEAQ (reference sequence). The CDR3 is 15 amino acids.

V usage is TRBV24-1 and J usage is TRBJ2-1; no clear D gene. Looked up from germline, CDR1 is KGHDR and CDR2 is SFDVKD. V lost 4 bases, J lost 8 bases, and 14 bases lay in between. This CDR3 contains 14 residues. CDR3: CATSEAGRKDEQFF. The CDR3 DNA sequence: TGTGCCACCAGTGAGGCCGGACGTAAGGATGAGCAGTTCTTC.

The chain has TRBV27 and TRBJ2-7, with 7 bases that match TRBD2. Trimming removed 3 bases from V and 5 bases from J; junction bases left unmatched: 7. Germline CDR1 MNHEY, CDR2 SMNVEV (reference sequence). The CDR3 loop spans 14 amino acids. The DNA for the CDR3 is TGTGCCAGCAGTTTTGAGCGGGGTTCGGACGAGCAGTACTTC. Translated, it gives CASSFERGSDEQYF.

The gene calls are TRBV24-1 and TRBJ2-1, with D possibly TRBD2 on 7 matching bases. Germline CDR1 is KGHDR and CDR2 is SFDVKD. There are 13 residues in the CDR3. The V end lost 9 bases, the J end lost 7 bases, and 15 bases lay between the germline ends. The CDR3 spells CATLGGPSNEQFF. CDR3 sequence (DNA): TGTGCCACCCTGGGGGGGCCTAGTAATGAGCAGTTCTTC.

The rearrangement joins TRBV5-1 to TRBJ2-3, with D perhaps TRBD1 (6 bases). V was clipped by 6 bases and J by 2 bases, with 13 bases between them. This CDR3 is 14 amino acids long. Germline V gene data show CDR1 as SGHRS and CDR2 as YFSETQ. CDR3 sequence (DNA): TGCGCCAGCAAGGTGGGGGCCATCACAGATACGCAGTATTTT. Protein sequence: CASKVGAITDTQYF.

Only one count was recorded for this clone. The chain employs TRBV10-2 and TRBJ1-3, with TRBD1 matching over 7 bases. Trimming at V came to 5 bases and at J to 3 bases, leaving 4 bases not matched to a gene. Germline V gene data show CDR1 as WSHSY and CDR2 as SAAADI. This CDR3 is 14 amino acids long. The CDR3 here is CASSPGQLGNTIYF. CDR3 DNA: TGCGCCAGCAGTCCGGGACAGCTTGGAAACACCATATATTTT.

V usage is TRBV5-1 and J usage is TRBJ2-3; maybe TRBD2 (5 bases). CDR3 length: 15 amino acids. Germline V gene lookup returns CDR1 SGHRS and CDR2 YFSETQ. Trimming shortened V by 4 bases and J by 0 bases, and 12 bases separated the two germline ends. In DNA form, the CDR3 reads TGCGCCAGCAGCCCCCTGACTACTAGCACAGATACGCAGTATTTT. Encoded protein: CASSPLTTSTDTQYF.

The chain uses TRBV5-1 and TRBJ2-4; a possible D gene is TRBD2 (5 bases). CDR3 length equals 14 residues. Per the germline V gene, CDR1 is SGHRS and CDR2 is YFSETQ. V lost 10 bases and J lost 2, with 16 bases in between. This chain's CDR3 is CALAGEGTKNIQYF. CDR3 bases: TGCGCCCTGGCGGGTGAAGGAACCAAAAACATTCAGTACTTC.

The rearrangement uses TRBV10-3 and TRBJ1-1; TRBD1 matches 8 bases. Germline V gene data show CDR1 as ENHRY and CDR2 as SYGVKD. The CDR3 is made up of 16 amino acids. The junction had 7 bases not matched to a gene; V was cut back by 0 bases and J by 4 bases. This chain's CDR3 is CAISESPQGAITEAFF. The CDR3 bases are TGTGCCATCAGTGAGTCTCCCCAGGGGGCGATCACTGAAGCTTTCTTT.

The chain links TRBV10-3 to TRBJ2-7; 8 bases are shared with TRBD2. Germline values: CDR1 ENHRY, CDR2 SYGVKD. The CDR3 loop spans 13 amino acids. With V trimmed by 11 bases and J by 3 bases, 9 bases remained unmatched. The CDR3 DNA follows: TGTGCCTCCGGGGGGGGATTCAGCTACGAGCAGTACTTC. This translates into CASGGGFSYEQYF.

The chain recombines TRBV18 with TRBJ1-2; the match to TRBD1 covers 11 bases. CDR3 length equals 15 residues. The trim removed 1 base at V and 9 bases at J, leaving 7 bases unmatched. CDR1 KGHSH and CDR2 LQKENI come from the germline V gene. This CDR3 reads CASSPLGQGGYSYTF. The CDR3 DNA is TGTGCCAGCTCACCACTGGGACAGGGGGGTTACAGCTACACCTTC.

The table lists this clone with a count of one. The V gene is TRBV5-6, the J gene TRBJ2-7, with 11 bases matching TRBD1. After removal of 4 bases from V and 3 bases from J, the junction contained 3 bases not matched to a gene. The CDR3 length is 14 residues. CDR1 and CDR2 from the germline V gene are SGHDT and YYEEEE. The CDR3 reads CASSGGTGGYEQYF. DNA of the CDR3: TGTGCCAGCAGCGGAGGGACAGGGGGCTACGAGCAGTACTTC.

The chain has TRBV5-6 and TRBJ1-1; a weak D match, TRBD1 (6 bases). The V gene's germline CDR1 is SGHDT and CDR2 YYEEEE. V shed 6 bases and J shed 1 base, with 16 bases lying between them. The CDR3 spans 15 residues. CDR3 nucleotide sequence: TGTGCCAGCACCATACTAGGGACACCGAACACTGAAGCTTTCTTT. Translation gives CASTILGTPNTEAFF.